This T cell receptor beta chain was retrieved from a study of cytomegalovirus exposure and HLA in healthy donors. This CDR3 contains 14 residues. In germline, CDR1 is SGHDT, CDR2 YYEEEE. Trimming stripped 2 bases from V and 5 bases from J, with 13 bases between. TCRdb's copy holds only in-frame clones and misses some; the assay was immunoSEQ multiplex PCR. The profile shows 130,000 to 150,000 clones, roughly 87% of them singletons. V gene TRBV5-6 combines with J gene TRBJ2-5; perhaps TRBD2 as D (5 bases). The origin of this receptor is a man between 18 and 35 years old in good health and CMV-seropositive. Material: PBMCs. CDR3 nucleotides: TGTGCCAGCAGCTTTGGTTCTAGCAAGGAGACCCAGTACTTC. It codes for CASSFGSSKETQYF.